This T cell receptor (beta chain) was identified during a study of cytomegalovirus exposure and HLA in healthy donors. Study observations and caveats: Follow-up analysis seemed to connect common viral pathogens with several of the most significant clusters identified. In a later analysis, donors in an Asian-associated ancestry cluster reportedly had fewer N-insertions in productive TCRs than the cohort mean.

This clone was counted a few times. Its target is not known. The germline V and J ends were trimmed by 5 bases and 7 bases, with 12 bases remaining between them. CDR3 size: 14 residues. Germline CDR1 reads SGHTA; CDR2 reads FQGTGA. 60 Vbeta and 13 Jbeta primers were used in PCR. TCRdb's table, derived via immunoSEQ multiplex PCR, lists solely in-frame clones and lacks some. The sample shows around 150,000 clones, 70% to 90% of them seen only once. Sequenced sample: PBMCs. The rearrangement uses TRBV7-3 and TRBJ1-6, with D possibly TRBD1 on 6 matching bases. This receptor was taken from a young man in good health and CMV-seropositive. CDR3 amino acids: CASSQGTENSPLHF. The CDR3 bases are TGTGCCAGCAGCCAGGGGACGGAGAATTCACCCCTCCACTTT.